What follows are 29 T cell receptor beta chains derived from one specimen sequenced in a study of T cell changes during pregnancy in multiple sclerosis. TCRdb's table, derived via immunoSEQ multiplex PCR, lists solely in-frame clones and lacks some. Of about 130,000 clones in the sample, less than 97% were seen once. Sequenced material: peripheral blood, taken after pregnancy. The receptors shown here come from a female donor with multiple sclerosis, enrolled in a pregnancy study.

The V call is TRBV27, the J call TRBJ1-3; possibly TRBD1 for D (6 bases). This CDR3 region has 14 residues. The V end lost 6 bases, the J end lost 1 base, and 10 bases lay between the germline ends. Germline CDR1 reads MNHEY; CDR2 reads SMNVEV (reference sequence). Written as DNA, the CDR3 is TGTGCCAGCAGAGAAGGGGGATCTGGAAACACCATATATTTT. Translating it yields CASREGGSGNTIYF.

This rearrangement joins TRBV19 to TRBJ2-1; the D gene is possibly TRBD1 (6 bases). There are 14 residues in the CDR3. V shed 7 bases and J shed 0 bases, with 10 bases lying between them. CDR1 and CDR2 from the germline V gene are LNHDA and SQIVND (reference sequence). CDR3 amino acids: CASKRGSSYNEQFF. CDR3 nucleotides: TGTGCCAGTAAGAGGGGGAGCTCCTACAATGAGCAGTTCTTC.

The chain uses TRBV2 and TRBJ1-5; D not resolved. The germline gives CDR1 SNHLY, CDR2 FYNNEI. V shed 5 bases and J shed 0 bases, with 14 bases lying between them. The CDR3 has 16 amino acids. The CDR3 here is CASSYSVDYSNQPQHF. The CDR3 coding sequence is TGTGCCAGCAGTTACAGTGTAGACTATAGCAATCAGCCCCAGCATTTT.

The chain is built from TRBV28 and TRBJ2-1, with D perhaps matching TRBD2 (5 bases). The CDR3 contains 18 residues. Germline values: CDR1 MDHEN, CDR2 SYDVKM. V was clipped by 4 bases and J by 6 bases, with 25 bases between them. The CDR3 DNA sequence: TGTGCCAGCAGTTCCTCTAGGGTTCGGAGGATAGTTACCAATGAGCAGTTCTTC. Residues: CASSSSRVRRIVTNEQFF.

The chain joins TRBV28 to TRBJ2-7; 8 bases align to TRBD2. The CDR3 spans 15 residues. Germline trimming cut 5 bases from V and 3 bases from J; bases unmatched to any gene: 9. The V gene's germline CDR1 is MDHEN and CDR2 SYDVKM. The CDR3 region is CASSPTTRGDYEQYF. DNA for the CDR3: TGTGCCAGCAGTCCCACTACGCGGGGGGACTACGAGCAGTACTTC.

In nucleotides, the CDR3 is TGCGCCAGCAGCTTGGAGACTAGCGGGAGGGCCCATGAGCAGTTCTTC. Its translation is CASSLETSGRAHEQFF. V and J are TRBV5-1 and TRBJ2-1, with 14 bases identical to TRBD2. The CDR3 totals 16 residues. CDR1 and CDR2 from the germline V gene are SGHRS and YFSETQ. The J segment lost 8 bases and the V segment lost 0 bases, leaving 4 bases of the junction unmatched.

CDR3 in DNA: TGTGCCAGCAGTTCTACTAGCGGGAGTAGGAATGAGCAGTTCTTC. It is translated as CASSSTSGSRNEQFF. This chain links TRBV6-5 with TRBJ2-1, with 11 bases identical to TRBD2. Looked up from germline, CDR1 is MNHEY and CDR2 is SVGAGI. CDR3 length: 15 amino acids. Germline trimming cut 4 bases from V and 7 bases from J; bases unmatched to any gene: 6.

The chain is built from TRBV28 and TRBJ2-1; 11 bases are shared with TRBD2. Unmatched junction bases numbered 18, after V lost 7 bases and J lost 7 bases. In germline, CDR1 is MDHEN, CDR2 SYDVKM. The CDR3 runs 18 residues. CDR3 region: CASTIGLAGGPRGNEQFF. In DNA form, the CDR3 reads TGTGCCAGCACCATCGGCCTAGCGGGAGGTCCCCGTGGGAATGAGCAGTTCTTC.

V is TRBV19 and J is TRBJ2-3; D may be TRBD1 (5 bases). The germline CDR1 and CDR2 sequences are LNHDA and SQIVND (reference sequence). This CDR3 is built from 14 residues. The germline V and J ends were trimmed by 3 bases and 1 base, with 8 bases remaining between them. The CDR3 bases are TGTGCCAGTAGTATGTCCAGGGGCACAGATACGCAGTATTTT. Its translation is CASSMSRGTDTQYF.

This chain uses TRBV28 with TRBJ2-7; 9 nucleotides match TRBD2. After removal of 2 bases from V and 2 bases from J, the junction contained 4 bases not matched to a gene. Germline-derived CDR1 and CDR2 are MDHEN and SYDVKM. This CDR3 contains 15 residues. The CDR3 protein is CASSLRTSVAYEQYF. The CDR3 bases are TGTGCCAGCAGTTTAAGGACTAGCGTTGCCTACGAGCAGTACTTC.

The CDR3 DNA is TGTGCCAGCACCAAAGTACGTGGCGGCACTGAAGCTTTCTTT. Its translation is CASTKVRGGTEAFF. The chain recombines TRBV28 with TRBJ1-1, with D unclear. Deletions cut 7 bases from V and 4 bases from J, with 16 bases between. Germline CDR1 reads MDHEN; CDR2 reads SYDVKM. The CDR3 length is 14 residues.

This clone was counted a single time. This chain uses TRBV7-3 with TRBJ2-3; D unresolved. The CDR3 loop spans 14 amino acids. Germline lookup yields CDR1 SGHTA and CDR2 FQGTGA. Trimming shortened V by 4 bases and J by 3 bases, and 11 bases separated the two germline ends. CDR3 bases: TGTGCCAGCAGCTCCACGGCCAGGACAGATACGCAGTATTTT. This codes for CASSSTARTDTQYF.

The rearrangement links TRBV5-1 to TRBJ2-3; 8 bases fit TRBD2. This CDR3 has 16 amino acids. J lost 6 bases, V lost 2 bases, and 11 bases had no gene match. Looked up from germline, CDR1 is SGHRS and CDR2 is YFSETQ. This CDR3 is CASSFPTSGGGDTQYF. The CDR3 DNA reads TGCGCCAGCAGCTTCCCTACTAGCGGAGGAGGGGATACGCAGTATTTT.

CDR3 loop: CASSLVQALTEAFF. CDR3 DNA: TGTGCCAGCAGCTTAGTACAGGCCTTAACTGAAGCTTTCTTT. The gene calls are TRBV7-2 and TRBJ1-1; TRBD1 might be the D (5 bases). CDR1 and CDR2 (germline): SGHTA, FQGNSA. This CDR3 has 14 amino acids. The V end was cut by 1 base, the J end by 5 bases, with 11 bases between.

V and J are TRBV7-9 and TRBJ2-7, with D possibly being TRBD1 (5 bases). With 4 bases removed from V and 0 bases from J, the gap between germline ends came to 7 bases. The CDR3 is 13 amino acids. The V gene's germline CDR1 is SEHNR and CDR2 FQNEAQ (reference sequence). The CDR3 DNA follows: TGTGCCAGCAGCTATCAGGGCTCCTACGAGCAGTACTTC. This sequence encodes CASSYQGSYEQYF.

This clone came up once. CDR3 residues: CASSSRRGNYNEQFF. CDR3 DNA sequence: TGTGCCAGCAGTTCGAGGCGGGGCAACTACAATGAGCAGTTCTTC. The rearrangement uses TRBV28 and TRBJ2-1; D is possibly TRBD2 (6 bases). This CDR3 comprises 15 residues. In germline, CDR1 is MDHEN, CDR2 SYDVKM. V lost 4 bases and J lost 3, with 13 bases in between.

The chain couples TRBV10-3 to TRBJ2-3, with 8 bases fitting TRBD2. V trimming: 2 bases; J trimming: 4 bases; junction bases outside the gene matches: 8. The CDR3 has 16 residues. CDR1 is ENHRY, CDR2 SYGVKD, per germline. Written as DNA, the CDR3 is TGTGCCATCAGTGAGCCCGCGGGAGGTAGCGCAGATACGCAGTATTTT. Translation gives CAISEPAGGSADTQYF.

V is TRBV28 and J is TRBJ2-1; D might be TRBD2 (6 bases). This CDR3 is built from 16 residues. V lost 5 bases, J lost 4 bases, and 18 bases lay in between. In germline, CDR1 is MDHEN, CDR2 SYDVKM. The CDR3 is CASSLLGAGRYNEQFF. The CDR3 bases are TGTGCCAGCAGTCTCCTTGGCGCGGGAAGATACAATGAGCAGTTCTTC.

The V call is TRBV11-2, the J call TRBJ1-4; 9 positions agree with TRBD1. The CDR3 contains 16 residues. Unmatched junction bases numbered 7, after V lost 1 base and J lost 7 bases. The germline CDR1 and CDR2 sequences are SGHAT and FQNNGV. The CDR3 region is CASSLGTTGGGEKLFF. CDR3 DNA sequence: TGTGCCAGCAGCTTAGGAACGACAGGGGGGGGTGAAAAACTGTTTTTT.

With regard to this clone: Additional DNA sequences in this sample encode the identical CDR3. Here the CDR3 DNA reads TGCAGCGTTGCAACAGGGGGAACCTACGAGCAGTACTTC. Its protein product is CSVATGGTYEQYF. J is TRBJ2-7 and V is TRBV29-1; 8 positions match TRBD1. Germline trimming cut 4 bases from V and 2 bases from J; bases unmatched to any gene: 4. The CDR3 length is 13 residues. The germline gives CDR1 SQVTM, CDR2 ANQGSEA.

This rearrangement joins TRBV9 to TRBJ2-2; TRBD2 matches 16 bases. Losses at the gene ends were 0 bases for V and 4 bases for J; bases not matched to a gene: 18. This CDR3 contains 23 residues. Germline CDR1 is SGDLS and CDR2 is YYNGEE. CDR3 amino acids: CASSVVAPSPGLAGGPGTGELFF. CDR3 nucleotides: TGTGCCAGCAGCGTAGTAGCCCCCTCCCCGGGACTAGCGGGAGGGCCGGGCACCGGGGAGCTGTTTTTT.

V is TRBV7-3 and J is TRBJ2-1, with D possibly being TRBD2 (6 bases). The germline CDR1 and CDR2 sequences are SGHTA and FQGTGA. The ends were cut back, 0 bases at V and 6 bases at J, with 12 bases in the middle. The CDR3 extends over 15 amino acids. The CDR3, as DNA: TGTGCCAGCAGCTTAACTAGCGGACCCCTCAATGAGCAGTTCTTC. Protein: CASSLTSGPLNEQFF.

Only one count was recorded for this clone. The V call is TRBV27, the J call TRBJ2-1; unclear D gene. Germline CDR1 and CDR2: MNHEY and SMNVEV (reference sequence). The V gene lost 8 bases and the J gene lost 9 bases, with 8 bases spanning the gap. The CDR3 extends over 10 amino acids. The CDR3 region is CASGSFEQFF. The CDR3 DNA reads TGTGCCAGCGGTAGCTTTGAGCAGTTCTTC.

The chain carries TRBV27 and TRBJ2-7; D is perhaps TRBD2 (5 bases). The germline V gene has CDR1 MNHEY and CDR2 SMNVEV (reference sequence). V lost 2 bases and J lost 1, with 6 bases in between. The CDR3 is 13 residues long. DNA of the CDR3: TGTGCCAGCAGTTTACAGCGGTCCTACGAGCAGTACTTC. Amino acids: CASSLQRSYEQYF.

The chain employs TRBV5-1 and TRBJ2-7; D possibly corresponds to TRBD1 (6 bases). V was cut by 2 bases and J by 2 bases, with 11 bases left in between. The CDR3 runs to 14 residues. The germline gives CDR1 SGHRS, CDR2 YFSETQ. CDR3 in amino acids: CASSLPGQTYEQYF. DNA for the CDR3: TGCGCCAGCAGCTTACCCGGACAGACCTACGAGCAGTACTTC. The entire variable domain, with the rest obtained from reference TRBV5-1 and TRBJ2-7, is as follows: KAGVTQTPRYLIKTRGQQVTLSCSPISGHRSVSWYQQTPGQGLQFLFEYFSETQRNKGNFPGRFSGRQFSNSRSEMNVSTLELGDSALYLCASSLPGQTYEQYFGPGTRLTVT.

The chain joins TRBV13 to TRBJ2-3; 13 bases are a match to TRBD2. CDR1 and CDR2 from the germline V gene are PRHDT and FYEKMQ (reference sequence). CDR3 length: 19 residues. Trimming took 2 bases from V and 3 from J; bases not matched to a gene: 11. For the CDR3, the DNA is TGTGCCAGCAGCTTACTCAGTTTTCGGACTAGCGGGAGAACAGATACGCAGTATTTT. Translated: CASSLLSFRTSGRTDTQYF.

CDR3 region: CASSIIWDSSYNEQFF. The CDR3 coding sequence is TGTGCCAGTAGTATAATCTGGGACAGCTCCTACAATGAGCAGTTCTTC. This chain uses TRBV19 with TRBJ2-1, with 7 bases matching TRBD1. Germline assignment: CDR1 LNHDA and CDR2 SQIVND (reference sequence). This CDR3 has 16 residues. The J segment lost 0 bases and the V segment lost 2 bases, leaving 4 bases of the junction unmatched.

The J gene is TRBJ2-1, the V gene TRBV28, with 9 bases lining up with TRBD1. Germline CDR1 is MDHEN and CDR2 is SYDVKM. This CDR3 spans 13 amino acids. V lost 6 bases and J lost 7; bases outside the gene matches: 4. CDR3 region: CASSDRGGNEQFF. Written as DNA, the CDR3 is TGTGCCAGCAGCGACAGGGGGGGGAATGAGCAGTTCTTC. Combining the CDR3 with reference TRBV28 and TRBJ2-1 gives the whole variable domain DVKVTQSSRYLVKRTGEKVFLECVQDMDHENMFWYRQDPGLGLRLIYFSYDVKMKEKGDIPEGYSVSREKKERFSLILESASTNQTSMYLCASSDRGGNEQFFGPGTRLTVL.

For the CDR3, the DNA is TGTGCCAGCAGCCAAGTTGGGGAGAGGTACTATGGCTACACCTTC. Amino acids: CASSQVGERYYGYTF. The rearrangement links TRBV4-2 to TRBJ1-2; D ambiguous. Trimming stripped 1 base from V and 3 bases from J, with 12 bases between. The CDR3 totals 15 residues. Germline V gene lookup returns CDR1 LGHNA and CDR2 YNFKEQ.